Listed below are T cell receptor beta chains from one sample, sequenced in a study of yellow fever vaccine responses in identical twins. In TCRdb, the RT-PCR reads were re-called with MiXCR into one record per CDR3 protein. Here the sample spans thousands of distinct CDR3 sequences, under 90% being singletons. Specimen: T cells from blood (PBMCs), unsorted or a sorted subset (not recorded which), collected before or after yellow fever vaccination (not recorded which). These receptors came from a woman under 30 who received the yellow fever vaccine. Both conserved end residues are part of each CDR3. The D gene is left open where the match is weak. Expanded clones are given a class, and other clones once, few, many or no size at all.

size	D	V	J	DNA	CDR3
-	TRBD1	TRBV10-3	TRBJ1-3	TGTGCCATCAGTGTGAAGGGGCAGGGGGACTCTGGAAACACCATATATTTT	CAISVKGQGDSGNTIYF
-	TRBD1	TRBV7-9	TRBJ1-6	TGTGCCAGCAGCTTGGGACAGTACAACCCCCTCCACTTT	CASSLGQYNPLHF
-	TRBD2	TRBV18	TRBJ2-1	TGTGCCAGCTCACCACCGACTAGCGGGGACAATTACAATGAGCAGTTCTTC	CASSPPTSGDNYNEQFF
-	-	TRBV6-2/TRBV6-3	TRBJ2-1	TGTGCCAGCAGTCCACAGGAGTACAATGAGCAGTTCTTC	CASSPQEYNEQFF
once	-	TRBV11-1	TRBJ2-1	TGTGCCAGCAGCTTCGGGGGAGAGCAGTTCTTC	CASSFGGEQFF
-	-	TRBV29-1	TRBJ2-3	TGCAGCGTTATACCGGGAGTCACAGATACGCAGTATTTT	CSVIPGVTDTQYF
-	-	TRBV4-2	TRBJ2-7	TGTGCCAGCAGCCAGGTTGGGGGGTTGGGCCTCTACGAGCAGTACTTC	CASSQVGGLGLYEQYF
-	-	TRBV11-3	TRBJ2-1	TGTGCCAGCAGTTTACTAGCCTTTAGGGATGAGCAGTTCTTC	CASSLLAFRDEQFF
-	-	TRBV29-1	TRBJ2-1	TGCAGCGCAGCACTAGCCACGCCTTACAATGAGCAGTTCTTC	CSAALATPYNEQFF
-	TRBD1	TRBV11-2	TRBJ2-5	TGTGCCAGCAGCCTAGACAGGGGGCGAGAGACCCAGTACTTC	CASSLDRGRETQYF
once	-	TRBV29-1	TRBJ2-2	TGCAGCGTCAAGCCCAGGGCGAACACCGGGGAGCTGTTTTTT	CSVKPRANTGELFF
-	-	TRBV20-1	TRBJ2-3	TGCAGTGCTCGAACTCCGGGGGCCACAGATACGCAGTATTTT	CSARTPGATDTQYF
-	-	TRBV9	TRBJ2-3	TGTGCCAGCAGCCCTAGCACAGATACGCAGTATTTT	CASSPSTDTQYF
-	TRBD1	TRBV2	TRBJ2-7	TGTGCCAGCAGTGAACCCCTCCTAAGACAGGGGGCCTACGAGCAGTACTTC	CASSEPLLRQGAYEQYF
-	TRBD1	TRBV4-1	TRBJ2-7	TGCGCCAGCAGCCAAGGACAGGGCCCCTGGGAGCAGTACTTC	CASSQGQGPWEQYF
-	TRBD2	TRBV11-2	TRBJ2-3	TGTGCCAGCAGCTTAGTAGCGGGCGGGCGCACAGATACGCAGTATTTT	CASSLVAGGRTDTQYF
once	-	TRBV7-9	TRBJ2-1	TGTGCCAGCAGCTTAATCGACCGAGGATCCTACAATGAGCAGTTCTTC	CASSLIDRGSYNEQFF
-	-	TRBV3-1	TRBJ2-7	TGTGCCAGCAGCCCCCGGGACGGCTCCTACGAGCAGTACTTC	CASSPRDGSYEQYF
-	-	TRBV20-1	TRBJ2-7	TGCAGTGGAGGCGACAGGCCCTACGAGCAGTACTTC	CSGGDRPYEQYF
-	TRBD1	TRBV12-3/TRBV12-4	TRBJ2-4	TGTGCCAGCAGTTCCGGGACAGGGGCTCGACTAGCCAAAAACATTCAGTACTTC	CASSSGTGARLAKNIQYF
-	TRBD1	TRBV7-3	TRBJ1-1	TGTGCCAGCAGCTTAACCACAGGGGGGATAGCTTTCTTT	CASSLTTGGIAFF
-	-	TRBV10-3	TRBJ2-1	TGTGCCATCAGTCTACGGGGGTACAATGAGCAGTTCTTC	CAISLRGYNEQFF
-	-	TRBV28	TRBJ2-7	TGTGCCAGCAGCCCGCCCAGAGGGACAAGCTCCTACGAGCAATACTTC	CASSPPRGTSSYEQYF
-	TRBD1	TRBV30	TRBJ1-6	TGTGCCTGGAGCACGATCCCGGGACAGGATAATTCACCCCTCCACTTT	CAWSTIPGQDNSPLHF
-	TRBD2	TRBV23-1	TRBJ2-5	TGCGCCAGCAGTCAAACGGGGAGGGAGAGGTATCCAGAGACCCAGTACTTC	CASSQTGRERYPETQYF
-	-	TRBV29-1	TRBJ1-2	TGCAGCGTCGGAAGCGGCGCAGATCAAGACGGCTACACCTTC	CSVGSGADQDGYTF
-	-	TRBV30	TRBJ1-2	TGTGCCTGGACCCGACAACCTCACAACTATGGCTACACCTTC	CAWTRQPHNYGYTF
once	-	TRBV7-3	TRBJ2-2	TGTGCCAGCAGCTTGACCGGGGGCACCGGGGAGCTGTTTTTT	CASSLTGGTGELFF
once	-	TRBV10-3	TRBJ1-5	TGTGCCACCCGAGAGACAGATAGCAATCAGCCCCAGCATTTT	CATRETDSNQPQHF
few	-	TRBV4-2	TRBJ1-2	TGTGCCAGCAGCCAAGCAAGCGGGGGGGGCTATGGCTACACCTTC	CASSQASGGGYGYTF
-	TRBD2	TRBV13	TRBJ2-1	TGTGCCAGCAGGCGACTAGCGGGAGTGTACAATGAGCAGTTCTTC	CASRRLAGVYNEQFF
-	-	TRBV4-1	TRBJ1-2	TGCGCCAGCAGCCCGGTTCCCACAGGGTCTTATGGCTACACCTTC	CASSPVPTGSYGYTF
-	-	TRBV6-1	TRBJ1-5	TGTGCCAGCTTGGTGGTATTCCAGCCCCAGCATTTT	CASLVVFQPQHF
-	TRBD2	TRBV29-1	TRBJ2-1	TGCAGCGTTTCCAGTAGCGGGTTCCATGAGCAGTTCTTC	CSVSSSGFHEQFF
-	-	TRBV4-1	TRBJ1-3	TGCGCCAGCAGCCTAGACAGGTTTGGCGGGAACACCATATATTTT	CASSLDRFGGNTIYF
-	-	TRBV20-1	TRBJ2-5	TGCAGTGCTAGCCGGTCCGGGACACTGTACCAAGAGACCCAGTACTTC	CSASRSGTLYQETQYF
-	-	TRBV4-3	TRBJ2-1	TGCGCCAGCAGCCAAGTAATTTACAATGAGCAGTTCTTC	CASSQVIYNEQFF
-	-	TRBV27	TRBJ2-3	TGTGCCAGCAGTTTGAGTGGGATGGGCACAGATACGCAGTATTTT	CASSLSGMGTDTQYF
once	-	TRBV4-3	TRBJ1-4	TGCGCCAGCAGCCAAGATAGGCTGAATGAAAAACTGTTTTTT	CASSQDRLNEKLFF
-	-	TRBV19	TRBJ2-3	TGTGCCAGTAGCCTCGTTGACGGGGGCTTCACAGATACGCAGTATTTT	CASSLVDGGFTDTQYF
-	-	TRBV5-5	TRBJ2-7	TGTGCCAGCAGGGTTGCGGCAGGGGCCTTTTACGAGCAGTACTTC	CASRVAAGAFYEQYF
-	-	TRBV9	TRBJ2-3	TGTGCCAGCAGCGTAGAAGGGACTCTTCGCACAGATACGCAGTATTTT	CASSVEGTLRTDTQYF
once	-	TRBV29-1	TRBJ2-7	TGCAGCGTCTACACATCCTACGAGCAGTACTTC	CSVYTSYEQYF
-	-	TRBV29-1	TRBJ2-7	TGCAGCGTCCTCATGAAGGGGCTAGGTTACGAGCAGTACTTC	CSVLMKGLGYEQYF
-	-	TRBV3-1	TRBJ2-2	TGTGCCAGCAGCCAAGTTAGGGGGGCCGGGGAGCTGTTTTTT	CASSQVRGAGELFF
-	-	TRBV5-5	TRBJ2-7	TGTGCCAGCAGGGAACAGGGAATCACCTACGAGCAGTACTTC	CASREQGITYEQYF
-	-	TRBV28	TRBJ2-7	TGTGCCAGCAGTTCCATAGCGACAATCACCTACGAGCAGTACTTC	CASSSIATITYEQYF
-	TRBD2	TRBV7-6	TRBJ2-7	TGTGCCAGCAGCTTAACTAGCGGCTCCTACGAGCAGTACTTC	CASSLTSGSYEQYF
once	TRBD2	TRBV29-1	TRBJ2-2	TGCAGCGTTGATCTCAAGGGGGCCCAGAGACTAGCGGGTATAAACACCGGGGAGCTGTTTTTT	CSVDLKGAQRLAGINTGELFF
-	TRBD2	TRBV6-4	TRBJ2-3	TGTGCCAGCAGTGATTCTATGGCGGGGGGTAGAGATACGCAGTATTTT	CASSDSMAGGRDTQYF
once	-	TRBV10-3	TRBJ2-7	TGTGCCATCAGCGCCGCGGGAACCTACGAGCAGTACTTC	CAISAAGTYEQYF
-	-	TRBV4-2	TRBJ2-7	TGTGCCAGCAGCCAAGAAAGTACTACCCCCTCCTACGAGCAGTACTTC	CASSQESTTPSYEQYF